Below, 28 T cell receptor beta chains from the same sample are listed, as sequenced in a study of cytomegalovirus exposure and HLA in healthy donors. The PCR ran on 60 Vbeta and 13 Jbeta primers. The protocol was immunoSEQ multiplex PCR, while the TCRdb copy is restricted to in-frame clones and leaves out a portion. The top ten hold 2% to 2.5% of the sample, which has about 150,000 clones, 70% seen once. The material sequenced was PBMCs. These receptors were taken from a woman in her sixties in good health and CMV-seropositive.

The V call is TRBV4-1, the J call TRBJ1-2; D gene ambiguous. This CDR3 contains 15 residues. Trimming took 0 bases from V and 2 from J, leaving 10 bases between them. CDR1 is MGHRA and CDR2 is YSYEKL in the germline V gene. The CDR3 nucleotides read TGCGCCAGCAGCCAAGATGGGCAGTTAAACTATGGCTACACCTTC. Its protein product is CASSQDGQLNYGYTF.

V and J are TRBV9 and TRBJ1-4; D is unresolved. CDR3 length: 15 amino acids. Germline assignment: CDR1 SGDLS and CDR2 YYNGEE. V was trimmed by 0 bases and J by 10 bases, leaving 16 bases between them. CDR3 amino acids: CASSVDPAGVGKLFF. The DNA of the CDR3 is TGTGCCAGCAGCGTAGACCCGGCCGGGGTAGGAAAACTGTTTTTT.

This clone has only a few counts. The CDR3 coding sequence is TGTGCCACCCGACCCAGGGAGAACACTGAAGCTTTCTTT. Translated, it gives CATRPRENTEAFF. The rearrangement links TRBV10-3 to TRBJ1-1; D may be TRBD1 (5 bases). V gave up 10 bases and J gave up 1 base, with 13 bases separating them. The CDR3 consists of 13 residues. Germline V gene lookup returns CDR1 ENHRY and CDR2 SYGVKD.

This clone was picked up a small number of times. The CDR3 loop reads CASGYHKAEKLFF. Written as DNA, the CDR3 is TGTGCCAGCGGGTACCATAAAGCGGAAAAACTGTTTTTT. The chain carries TRBV5-6 and TRBJ1-4; no firm D call. The CDR3 is 13 amino acids. Trimming removed 7 bases at V and 8 bases at J, with 15 bases between. Germline V gives CDR1 SGHDT, CDR2 YYEEEE.

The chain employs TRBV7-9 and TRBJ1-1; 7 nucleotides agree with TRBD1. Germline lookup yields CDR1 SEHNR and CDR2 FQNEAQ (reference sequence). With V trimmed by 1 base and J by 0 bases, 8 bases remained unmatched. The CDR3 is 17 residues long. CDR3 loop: CASSLGDRAPMNTEAFF. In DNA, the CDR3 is TGTGCCAGCAGCTTAGGCGACAGGGCGCCTATGAACACTGAAGCTTTCTTT.

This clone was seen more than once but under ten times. CDR3 sequence (DNA): TGTGCCAGTAGTTCCGACAGGGTAAGCAATCAGCCCCAGCATTTT. Protein sequence: CASSSDRVSNQPQHF. The J gene is TRBJ1-5, the V gene TRBV19, with 7 bases lining up with TRBD1. CDR3 length: 15 residues. Germline V lookup: CDR1 LNHDA, CDR2 SQIVND (reference sequence). Losses at the gene ends were 5 bases for V and 1 base for J; bases not matched to a gene: 5.

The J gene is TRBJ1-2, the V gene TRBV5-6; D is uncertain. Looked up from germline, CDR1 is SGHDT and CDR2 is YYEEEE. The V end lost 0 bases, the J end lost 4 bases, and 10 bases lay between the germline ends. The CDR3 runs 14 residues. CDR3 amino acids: CASSLVTEFYGYTF. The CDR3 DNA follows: TGTGCCAGCAGCTTGGTCACAGAGTTCTATGGCTACACCTTC.

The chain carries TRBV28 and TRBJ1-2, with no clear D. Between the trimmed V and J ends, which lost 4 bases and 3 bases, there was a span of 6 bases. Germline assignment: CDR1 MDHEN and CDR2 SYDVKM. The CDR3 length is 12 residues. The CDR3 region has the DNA TGTGCCAGCAGTTGGCTGGACTATGGCTACACCTTC. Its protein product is CASSWLDYGYTF.

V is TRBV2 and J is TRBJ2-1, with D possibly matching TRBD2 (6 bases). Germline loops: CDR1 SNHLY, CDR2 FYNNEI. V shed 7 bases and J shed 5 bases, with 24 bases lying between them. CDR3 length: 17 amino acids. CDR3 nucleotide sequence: TGTGCCAGCAAGCATCCCCAAAGGCGGAGGGCGGACAATGAGCAGTTCTTC. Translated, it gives CASKHPQRRRADNEQFF.

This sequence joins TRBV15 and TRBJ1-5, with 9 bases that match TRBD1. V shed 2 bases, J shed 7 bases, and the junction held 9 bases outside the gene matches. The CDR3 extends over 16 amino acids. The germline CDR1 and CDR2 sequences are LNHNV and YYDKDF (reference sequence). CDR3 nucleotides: TGTGCCACCAGCAGAAACACAGGGGGCGCAGGACAGCCCCAGCATTTT. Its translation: CATSRNTGGAGQPQHF. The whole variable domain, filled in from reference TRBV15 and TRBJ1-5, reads DAMVIQNPRYQVTQFGKPVTLSCSQTLNHNVMYWYQQKSSQAPKLLFHYYDKDFNNEADTPDNFQSRRPNTSFCFLDIRSPGLGDTAMYLCATSRNTGGAGQPQHFGDGTRLSIL.

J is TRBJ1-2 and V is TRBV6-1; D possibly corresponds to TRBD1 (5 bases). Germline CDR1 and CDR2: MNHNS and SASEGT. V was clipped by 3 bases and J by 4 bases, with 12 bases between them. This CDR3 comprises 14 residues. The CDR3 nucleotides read TGTGCCAGCAGTGATCATCAGGGATTCTATGGCTACACCTTC. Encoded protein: CASSDHQGFYGYTF.

DNA for the CDR3: TGCGCCAGCAGTGATGGGGCCTTGGGGACCTACGAGCAGTACTTC. This translates into CASSDGALGTYEQYF. V usage is TRBV10-2 and J usage is TRBJ2-7; D is perhaps TRBD1 (5 bases). V was clipped by 3 bases and J by 2 bases, with 14 bases between them. The germline V gene has CDR1 WSHSY and CDR2 SAAADI. CDR3 length: 15 residues.

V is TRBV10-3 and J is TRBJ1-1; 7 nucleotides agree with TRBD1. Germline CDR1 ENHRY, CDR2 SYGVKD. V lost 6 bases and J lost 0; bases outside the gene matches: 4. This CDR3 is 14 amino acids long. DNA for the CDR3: TGTGCCATCAGGATACAGGGGATGAACACTGAAGCTTTCTTT. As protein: CAIRIQGMNTEAFF.

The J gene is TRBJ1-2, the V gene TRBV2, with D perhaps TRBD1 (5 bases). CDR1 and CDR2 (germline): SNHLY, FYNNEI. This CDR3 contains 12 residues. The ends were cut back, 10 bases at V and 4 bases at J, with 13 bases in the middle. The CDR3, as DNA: TGTGCCACCGACCGGGGGGGCTATGGCTACACCTTC. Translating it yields CATDRGGYGYTF.

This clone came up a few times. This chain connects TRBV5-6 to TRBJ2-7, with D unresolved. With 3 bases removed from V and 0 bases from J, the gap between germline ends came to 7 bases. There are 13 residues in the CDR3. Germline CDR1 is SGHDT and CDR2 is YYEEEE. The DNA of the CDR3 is TGTGCCAGCAGCTGGAGTTCCTCCTACGAGCAGTACTTC. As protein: CASSWSSSYEQYF.

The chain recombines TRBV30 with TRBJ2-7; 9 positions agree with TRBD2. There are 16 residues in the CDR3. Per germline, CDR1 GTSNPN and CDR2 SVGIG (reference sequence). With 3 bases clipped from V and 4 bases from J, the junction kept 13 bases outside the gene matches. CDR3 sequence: CAWSRAGGLLLYEQYF. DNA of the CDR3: TGTGCCTGGAGCCGAGCGGGAGGTTTACTATTGTACGAGCAGTACTTC.

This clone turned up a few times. CDR3 sequence reads: CASSQEWASNYGYTF. In DNA, the CDR3 is TGTGCCAGCAGCCAAGAATGGGCATCTAACTATGGCTACACCTTC. The V gene is TRBV4-2, the J gene TRBJ1-2; D not resolved. Germline V lookup: CDR1 LGHNA, CDR2 YNFKEQ. The CDR3 covers 15 residues. The V end lost 0 bases, the J end lost 0 bases, and 8 bases lay between the germline ends.

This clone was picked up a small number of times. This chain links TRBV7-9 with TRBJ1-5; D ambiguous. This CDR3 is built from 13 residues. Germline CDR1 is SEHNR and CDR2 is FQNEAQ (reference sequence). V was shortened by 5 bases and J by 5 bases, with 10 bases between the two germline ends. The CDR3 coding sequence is TGTGCCAGCAGCCTTATAGAGGATCAGCCCCAGCATTTT. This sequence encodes CASSLIEDQPQHF.

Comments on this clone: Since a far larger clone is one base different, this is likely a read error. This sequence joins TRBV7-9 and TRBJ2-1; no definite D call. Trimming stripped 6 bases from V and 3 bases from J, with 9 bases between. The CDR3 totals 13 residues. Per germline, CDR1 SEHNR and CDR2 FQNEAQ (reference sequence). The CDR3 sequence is CASRAVVYNEQFF. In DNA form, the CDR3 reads TGTGCCAGCAGGGCGGTAGTCTACAATGAGCAGTTCTTC.

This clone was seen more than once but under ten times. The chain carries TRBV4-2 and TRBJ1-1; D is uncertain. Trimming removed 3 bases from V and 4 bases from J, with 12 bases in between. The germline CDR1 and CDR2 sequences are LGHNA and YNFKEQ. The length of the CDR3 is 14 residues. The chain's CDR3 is CASSHTPGGTEAFF. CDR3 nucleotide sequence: TGTGCCAGCAGCCACACTCCCGGTGGCACTGAAGCTTTCTTT.

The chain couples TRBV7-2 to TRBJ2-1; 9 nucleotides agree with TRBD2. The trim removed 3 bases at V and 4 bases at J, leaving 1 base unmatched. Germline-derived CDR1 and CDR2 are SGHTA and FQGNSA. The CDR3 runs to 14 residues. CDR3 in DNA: TGTGCCAGCAGCTTCCTAGCGGGGTACAATGAGCAGTTCTTC. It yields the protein CASSFLAGYNEQFF.

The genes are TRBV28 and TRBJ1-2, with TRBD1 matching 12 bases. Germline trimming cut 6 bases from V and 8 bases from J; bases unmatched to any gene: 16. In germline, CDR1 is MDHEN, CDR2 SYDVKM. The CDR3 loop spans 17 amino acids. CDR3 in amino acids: CASRKTGTGGAFRGYTF. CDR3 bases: TGTGCCAGCAGGAAAACGGGGACAGGGGGCGCTTTTCGGGGCTACACCTTC.

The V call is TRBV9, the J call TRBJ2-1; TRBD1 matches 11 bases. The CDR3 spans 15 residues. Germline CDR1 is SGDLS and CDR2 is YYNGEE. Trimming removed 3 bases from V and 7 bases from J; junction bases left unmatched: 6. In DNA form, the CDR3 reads TGTGCCAGCAGCGCAGGACAGGGGGCGCAGAATGAGCAGTTCTTC. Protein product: CASSAGQGAQNEQFF.

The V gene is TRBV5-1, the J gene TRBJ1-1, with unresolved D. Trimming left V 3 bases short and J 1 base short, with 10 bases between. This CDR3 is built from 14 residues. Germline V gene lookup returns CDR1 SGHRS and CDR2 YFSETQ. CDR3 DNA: TGCGCCAGCAGCTGGGCCCAACGGAACACTGAAGCTTTCTTT. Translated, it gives CASSWAQRNTEAFF.

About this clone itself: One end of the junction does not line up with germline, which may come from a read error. CDR3 sequence (DNA): TGCGTCACCGGAGGACGGATTAACACCGGGGAGCTGTTTTTT. Translated, it gives CVTGGRINTGELFF. This chain joins TRBV7-2 and TRBJ2-2; maybe TRBD2 (5 bases). Per germline, CDR1 SGHTA and CDR2 FQGNSA. The CDR3 loop spans 14 amino acids.

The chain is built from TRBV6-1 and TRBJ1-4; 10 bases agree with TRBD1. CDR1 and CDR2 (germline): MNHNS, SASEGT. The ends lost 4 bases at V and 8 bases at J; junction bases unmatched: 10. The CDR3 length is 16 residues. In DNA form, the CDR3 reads TGTGCCAGCAGTGCGCTACCGGGACAGGGGCGGGAAAAACTGTTTTTT. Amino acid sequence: CASSALPGQGREKLFF.

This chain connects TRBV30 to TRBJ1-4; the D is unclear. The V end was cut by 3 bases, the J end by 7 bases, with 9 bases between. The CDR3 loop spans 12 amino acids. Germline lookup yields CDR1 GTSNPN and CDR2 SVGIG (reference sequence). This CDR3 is CAWSPYAEKLFF. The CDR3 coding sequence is TGTGCCTGGAGCCCCTATGCTGAAAAACTGTTTTTT.

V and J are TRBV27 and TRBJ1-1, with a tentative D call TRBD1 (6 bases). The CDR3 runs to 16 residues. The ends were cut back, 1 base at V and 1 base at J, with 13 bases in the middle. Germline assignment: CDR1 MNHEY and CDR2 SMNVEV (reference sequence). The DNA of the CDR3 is TGTGCCAGCAGTTTATGGGCAGGGGCCCCGAACACTGAAGCTTTCTTT. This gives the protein CASSLWAGAPNTEAFF.